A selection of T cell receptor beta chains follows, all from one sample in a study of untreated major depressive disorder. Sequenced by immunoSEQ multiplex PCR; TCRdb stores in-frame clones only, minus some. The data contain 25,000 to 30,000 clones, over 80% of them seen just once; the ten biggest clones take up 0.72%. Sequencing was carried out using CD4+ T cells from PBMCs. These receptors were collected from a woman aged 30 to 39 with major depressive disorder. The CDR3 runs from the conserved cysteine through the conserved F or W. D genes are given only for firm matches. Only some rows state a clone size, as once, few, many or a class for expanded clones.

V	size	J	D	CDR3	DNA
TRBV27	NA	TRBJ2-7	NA	CASSLLAGEQYF	TGTGCCAGCAGCTTACTAGCCGGCGAGCAGTACTTC
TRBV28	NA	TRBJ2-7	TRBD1	CASSDRQGFYEQYF	TGTGCCAGCAGTGATAGACAGGGATTCTACGAGCAGTACTTC
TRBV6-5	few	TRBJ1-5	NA	CAVGGGRQPQHF	TGTGCCGTCGGGGGGGGAAGACAGCCCCAGCATTTT
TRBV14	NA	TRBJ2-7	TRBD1	CASSPGTGPTYEQYF	TGTGCCAGCAGCCCCGGGACAGGCCCAACTTACGAGCAGTACTTC
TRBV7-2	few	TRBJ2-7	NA	CASSLTDEQYF	TGTGCCAGCAGCTTAACGGACGAGCAGTACTTC
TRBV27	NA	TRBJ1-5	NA	CASSLWGGPQHF	TGTGCCAGCAGTTTATGGGGCGGACCCCAGCATTTT
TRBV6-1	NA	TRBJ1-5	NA	CASTPGPTGNQPQHF	TGTGCCAGCACTCCGGGACCCACGGGCAATCAGCCCCAGCATTTT
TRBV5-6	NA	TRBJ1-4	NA	CASSFVSQGGEKLFF	TGTGCCAGCAGCTTCGTCAGCCAGGGAGGTGAAAAACTGTTTTTT
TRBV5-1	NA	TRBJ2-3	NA	CASSSSAEGGLGDTQYF	TGCGCCAGCAGCTCCTCAGCCGAAGGCGGCCTGGGAGATACGCAGTATTTT
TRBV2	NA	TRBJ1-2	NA	CASSDLGGYTF	TGTGCCAGCAGCGACCTCGGTGGCTACACCTTC
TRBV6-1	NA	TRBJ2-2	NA	CASSGTESAGELFF	TGTGCCAGCAGTGGAACAGAATCGGCCGGGGAGCTGTTTTTT
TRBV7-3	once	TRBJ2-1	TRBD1	CASSKTGTPSYNEQFF	TGTGCCAGCAGCAAGACAGGGACCCCCTCCTACAATGAGCAGTTCTTC
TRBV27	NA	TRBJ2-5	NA	CASTAWGALETQYF	TGTGCCAGCACCGCATGGGGTGCCCTCGAGACCCAGTACTTC
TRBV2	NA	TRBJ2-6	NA	CASSPNPQGAGANVLTF	TGTGCCAGCAGCCCAAACCCCCAGGGCGCTGGGGCCAACGTCCTGACTTTC
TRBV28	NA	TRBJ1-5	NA	CASSFPDQPQHF	TGTGCCAGCAGTTTCCCCGATCAGCCCCAGCATTTT
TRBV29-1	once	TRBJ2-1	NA	CSVANRAGRVVEQFF	TGCAGCGTTGCCAACAGGGCAGGGAGGGTCGTTGAGCAGTTCTTC